This entry features one T cell receptor (beta chain) sequence. Via MiXCR, TCRdb re-called the 5' RACE reads, giving one row per CDR3 protein. Of approximately 7,900 distinct CDR3 sequences in the sample, approximately 67% are singletons; the top ten hold around 4%. The TCR originated in a female donor with breast cancer. The sample taken for sequencing was tumor-infiltrating naive CD4+ T cells sorted from the breast tumor. Subset denoted: naive CD4+ T cells, CD4+CD45RA+CD25-.

This chain's CDR3 is CSALDWGSSGANVLTF. The CDR3 DNA reads TGCAGTGCTTTGGACTGGGGAAGCTCTGGGGCCAACGTCCTGACTTTC. The chain is built from TRBV20-1 and TRBJ2-6, with D maybe TRBD2 (5 bases). The CDR3 has 16 amino acids. Looked up from germline, CDR1 is DFQATT and CDR2 is SNEGSKA (reference sequence). V dropped 5 bases and J dropped 0 bases, with 14 bases sitting between them.